Each of the 27 T cell receptor beta chains below was sequenced from the same sample in a study of early T cells in non-severe SARS-CoV-2 infection. In TCRdb, the 5' RACE reads were re-called with MiXCR into one record per CDR3 protein. Seen here are some 70,000 distinct CDR3 sequences, approximately 8.3% observed once, and the top ten hold around 3.5%. Sequencing was done on a sample of whole blood. The receptors were sampled from an adult who was a healthcare worker with PCR-confirmed SARS-CoV-2 infection or an uninfected control (not recorded which).

This clonotype was detected many times. This chain connects TRBV20-1 to TRBJ2-7, with D hard to call. The germline V gene has CDR1 DFQATT and CDR2 SNEGSKA (reference sequence). CDR3 size: 15 residues. V was cut by 4 bases and J by 2 bases, with 18 bases left in between. The CDR3 is CSANDAPWVPYEQYF. CDR3 in DNA: TGCAGTGCTAATGATGCTCCTTGGGTCCCCTACGAGCAGTACTTC.

This sequence joins TRBV3-2 and TRBJ2-7; TRBD2 is the table's D call, not checked against the DNA. TRBV3-2 is noted as a pseudogene. The CDR3 spans 14 residues. This chain's CDR3 is CASSRSGTSGPEDF. CDR3 sequence (DNA): TGTGCCAGCAGCCGATCCGGGACTAGCGGTCCAGAGGACTTC.

This clonotype has at least ten counts. The chain employs TRBV7-9 and TRBJ2-1; tentatively, D is TRBD2 (5 bases). In germline, CDR1 is SEHNR, CDR2 FQNEAQ (reference sequence). CDR3 length: 16 amino acids. Trimming pared 5 bases from V and 2 bases from J, leaving 16 bases between. The CDR3 loop is CASSPEWAGPYNEQFF. The CDR3 bases are TGTGCCAGCAGCCCGGAGTGGGCGGGCCCCTACAATGAGCAGTTCTTC. Based on the CDR3 plus reference TRBV7-9 and TRBJ2-1, the full variable domain is DTGVSQNPRHKITKRGQNVTFRCDPISEHNRLYWYRQTLGQGPEFLTYFQNEAQLEKSRLLSDRFSAERPKGSFSTLEIQRTEQGDSAMYLCASSPEWAGPYNEQFFGPGTRLTVL.

V and J are TRBV6-5 and TRBJ2-7; 10 positions match TRBD2. Germline V gene sequence: CDR1 MNHEY, CDR2 SVGAGI. The CDR3 sequence is 15 residues long. J lost 0 bases, V lost 6 bases, and 5 bases had no gene match. CDR3 sequence (DNA): TGTGCCAGCAGGATGGCTAGCGGGAGCTCCTACGAGCAGTACTTC. Encoded protein: CASRMASGSSYEQYF.

This clonotype was observed at least ten times. CDR3 loop: CASSLGLEEPQHF. CDR3 sequence (DNA): TGTGCCAGCAGCTTAGGGCTGGAGGAGCCCCAGCATTTT. The chain carries TRBV7-8 and TRBJ1-5; D is unresolved. The CDR3 sequence is 13 residues long. CDR1 is SGHVS, CDR2 FQNEAQ, per germline. V lost 1 base, J lost 8 bases, and 9 bases lay in between.

The chain uses TRBV4-1 and TRBJ1-6; 9 bases align to TRBD1. This CDR3 has 15 amino acids. Germline V gene lookup returns CDR1 MGHRA and CDR2 YSYEKL. J was trimmed by 8 bases and V by 4 bases; bases with no gene match: 6. The CDR3 here is CASSLSRDRDSPLHF. The CDR3 bases are TGCGCCAGCAGCCTTTCCCGGGACAGGGATTCACCCCTCCACTTT.

CDR3 residues: CATSDRGAGGVWTDTQYF. The CDR3 DNA reads TGTGCCACCAGTGATAGAGGAGCAGGGGGCGTTTGGACAGATACGCAGTATTTT. The chain has TRBV24-1 and TRBJ2-3; 8 nucleotides line up with TRBD1. J gave up 3 bases and V 3 bases, and 13 bases lay outside the gene matches. The CDR3 runs to 18 residues. Germline V CDR1 and CDR2: KGHDR, SFDVKD.

There are a few counts of this clonotype. The chain is built from TRBV29-1 and TRBJ2-3; TRBD2 matches at 8 bases. The CDR3 is 13 residues long. The V gene's germline CDR1 is SQVTM and CDR2 ANQGSEA. V dropped 3 bases and J dropped 5; count of bases not matched to a gene: 4. The CDR3 DNA follows: TGCAGCGTTGAGTCCCTAGCGGGAGATACGCAGTATTTT. Translating gives CSVESLAGDTQYF.

The chain carries TRBV28 and TRBJ1-5; D is perhaps TRBD1 (6 bases). Germline values: CDR1 MDHEN, CDR2 SYDVKM. The CDR3 is 17 amino acids. V was trimmed by 1 base and J by 3 bases, leaving 16 bases between them. CDR3 bases: TGTGCCAGCAGTTTATCGGGGGGCGTATTTACCAATCAGCCCCAGCATTTT. Protein sequence: CASSLSGGVFTNQPQHF.

This clonotype was seen ten or more times. The chain joins TRBV7-8 to TRBJ2-3, with D perhaps TRBD2 (6 bases). This CDR3 contains 16 residues. V dropped 1 base and J dropped 4 bases, with 15 bases sitting between them. Looked up from germline, CDR1 is SGHVS and CDR2 is FQNEAQ. CDR3 sequence (DNA): TGTGCCAGCAGCTTAGTCGAGGCGGGATGGGCAGATACGCAGTATTTT. Protein sequence: CASSLVEAGWADTQYF. Supplemented by reference TRBV7-8 and TRBJ2-3, the full variable domain reads GAGVSQSPRYKVAKRGQDVALRCDPISGHVSLFWYQQALGQGPEFLTYFQNEAQLDKSGLPSDRFFAERPEGSVSTLKIQRTQQEDSAVYLCASSLVEAGWADTQYFGPGTRLTVL.

This clonotype was observed a few times. With a much larger clone just one base away, this may be a read error. This chain connects TRBV7-2 to TRBJ1-2, with TRBD1 as a possible D gene (5 bases). Trimming took 7 bases from V and 3 from J, leaving 21 bases between them. This CDR3 has 16 residues. Germline V gives CDR1 SGHTA, CDR2 FQGNSA. DNA for the CDR3: TGTGCCAGCAACCGAATAGTCTCGGGGGGTCACTATGGCTACACCTTC. Amino acids: CASNRIVSGGHYGYTF.

The V call is TRBV18, the J call TRBJ2-1; D is possibly TRBD2 (5 bases). V lost 5 bases, J lost 7 bases, and 15 bases lay in between. The germline V gene encodes CDR1 KGHSH and CDR2 LQKENI. The CDR3 spans 14 residues. The CDR3 nucleotides read TGTGCCAGCTCATCACTCGGCGGGTCGAATGAGCAGTTCTTC. This codes for CASSSLGGSNEQFF.

A remark on this clonotype: This sequence may be a read error, since a much larger clone differs from it by one base. The J gene is TRBJ2-1, the V gene TRBV6-4; the D gene is possibly TRBD1 (5 bases). Germline-derived CDR1 and CDR2 are MRHNA and SNTAGT. Between the trimmed V and J ends, which lost 3 bases and 3 bases, there was a span of 12 bases. The CDR3 is 15 residues long. CDR3 DNA: TGTGCCAGCAGTGAGGAGACAAGGGGCTACAATGAGCAGTTCTTC. Protein sequence: CASSEETRGYNEQFF.

In DNA form, the CDR3 reads TGTGCCAGCAGTCGACAGGGCTACGAGCAGTACTTC. Protein: CASSRQGYEQYF. V gene TRBV12-3 or TRBV12-4 combines with J gene TRBJ2-7; 7 bases agree with TRBD1. The CDR3 is made up of 12 amino acids. V was pared by 5 bases and J by 3 bases, with 1 base of the junction left unmatched.

This clonotype was seen many times. The J gene is TRBJ2-1, the V gene TRBV12-3 or TRBV12-4, with 10 nucleotides matching TRBD2. V dropped 7 bases and J dropped 3; count of bases not matched to a gene: 6. CDR3 size: 15 residues. The CDR3 DNA is TGTGCCAGCACTTCGGGACTAGCGAACTACAATGAGCAGTTCTTC. Amino acid sequence: CASTSGLANYNEQFF.

In its sample, this clonotype was seen many times. V usage is TRBV28 and J usage is TRBJ1-6; 10 bases map to TRBD1. Per germline, CDR1 MDHEN and CDR2 SYDVKM. The CDR3 loop spans 15 amino acids. J was trimmed by 10 bases and V by 4 bases; bases with no gene match: 7. CDR3 protein: CASSSPGQGRSPLHF. The DNA of the CDR3 is TGTGCCAGCAGTTCGCCGGGACAGGGGAGGTCACCCCTCCACTTT.

This clonotype was seen at least ten times. The rearrangement joins TRBV6-1 to TRBJ2-2; D gene unclear. Germline CDR1 MNHNS, CDR2 SASEGT. The CDR3 runs to 15 residues. Trimming pared 1 base from V and 5 bases from J, leaving 11 bases between. The CDR3 is CASSEVTAGTGELFF. DNA of the CDR3: TGTGCCAGCAGTGAAGTCACTGCTGGGACCGGGGAGCTGTTTTTT.

This clonotype has ten or more counts. This rearrangement joins TRBV7-2 to TRBJ2-7, with a tentative D call TRBD2 (6 bases). The CDR3 is 14 residues long. V shed 3 bases and J shed 4 bases, with 13 bases lying between them. The germline V gene has CDR1 SGHTA and CDR2 FQGNSA. CDR3 residues: CASSFATGGYEQYF. CDR3 bases: TGTGCCAGCAGCTTCGCAACAGGAGGGTACGAGCAGTACTTC.

This clonotype was counted a few times. V is TRBV29-1 and J is TRBJ1-1; maybe TRBD1 (5 bases). Germline-derived CDR1 and CDR2 are SQVTM and ANQGSEA. Trimming stripped 7 bases from V and 4 bases from J, with 7 bases between. The CDR3 runs 10 residues. CDR3 sequence: CSATVTEAFF. In nucleotides, the CDR3 is TGCAGCGCGACAGTCACTGAAGCTTTCTTT.

The V call is TRBV5-1, the J call TRBJ2-1; D is undetermined. The germline gives CDR1 SGHRS, CDR2 YFSETQ. The CDR3 totals 12 residues. V was pared by 6 bases and J by 2 bases, with 6 bases between. CDR3 residues: CASTAAYNEQFF. The CDR3 nucleotides read TGCGCCAGCACCGCCGCCTACAATGAGCAGTTCTTC.

This clonotype was detected only a few times. The rearrangement joins TRBV20-1 to TRBJ2-1; 8 bases fit TRBD2. Germline trimming cut 0 bases from V and 8 bases from J; bases unmatched to any gene: 9. The V gene's germline CDR1 is DFQATT and CDR2 SNEGSKA (reference sequence). CDR3 length: 15 amino acids. In nucleotides, the CDR3 is TGCAGTGCTAGAGATCGTCTGACTAGCGTCTATGAGCAGTTCTTC. Translation gives CSARDRLTSVYEQFF.

This clonotype has a handful of counts. The gene calls are TRBV3-1 and TRBJ2-1; 10 bases are shared with TRBD1. With 5 bases clipped from V and 7 bases from J, the junction kept 8 bases outside the gene matches. CDR3 length: 15 amino acids. Germline CDR1 is LGHDT and CDR2 is YNNKEL (reference sequence). CDR3 region: CASSSGTGVWNEQFF. The DNA for the CDR3 is TGTGCCAGCAGCTCCGGGACAGGGGTTTGGAATGAGCAGTTCTTC.

This clonotype came up a few times. The chain links TRBV4-2 to TRBJ2-1, with TRBD2 matching over 7 bases. CDR3 length: 16 amino acids. V lost 0 bases, J lost 2 bases, and 4 bases stayed unmatched. The germline V gene encodes CDR1 LGHNA and CDR2 YNFKEQ. CDR3 DNA: TGTGCCAGCAGCCAAGAGGGGGGGAATACCTACAATGAGCAGTTCTTC. Its translation is CASSQEGGNTYNEQFF.

This clonotype was recorded at least ten times. This chain uses TRBV28 with TRBJ2-7; D unresolved. The germline gives CDR1 MDHEN, CDR2 SYDVKM. The CDR3 runs 12 residues. V shed 3 bases and J shed 0 bases, with 3 bases lying between them. CDR3 region: CASSLGSYEQYF. CDR3 coding DNA: TGTGCCAGCAGTTTGGGCTCCTACGAGCAGTACTTC.

This clonotype was observed a handful of times. The chain links TRBV3-1 to TRBJ1-2; 11 positions match TRBD1. V lost 4 bases, J lost 4 bases, and 17 bases stayed unmatched. The germline V gene has CDR1 LGHDT and CDR2 YNNKEL (reference sequence). This CDR3 is 19 amino acids long. The CDR3 sequence is CASSPPGTGGIVSGYGYTF. DNA for the CDR3: TGTGCCAGCAGCCCTCCCGGGACAGGGGGAATAGTGTCGGGCTATGGCTACACCTTC.

This clonotype was seen at least ten times. The chain is built from TRBV7-3 and TRBJ1-1; no clear D. The ends were cut back, 5 bases at V and 4 bases at J, with 11 bases in the middle. Germline-derived CDR1 and CDR2 are SGHTA and FQGTGA. This CDR3 region has 13 residues. This CDR3 is CASSVGSVTEAFF. In nucleotides, the CDR3 is TGTGCCAGCAGCGTAGGGAGTGTCACTGAAGCTTTCTTT.

This clonotype was seen many times. The chain combines TRBV20-1 with TRBJ2-5, with TRBD2 matching 9 bases. The CDR3 runs 16 residues. The V and J ends lost 3 bases and 2 bases, in that order; junction bases with no gene match: 10. Germline V gene sequence: CDR1 DFQATT, CDR2 SNEGSKA (reference sequence). The CDR3 region is CSARSHLAGEQETQYF. The CDR3 DNA sequence: TGCAGTGCTAGGTCCCATTTAGCGGGAGAACAAGAGACCCAGTACTTC.